The clone carrying this T cell receptor (beta chain) has a handful of counts. This sample was included in a study of response to subunit inactivated influenza vaccine. Using its own MiXCR run on the RT-PCR reads, TCRdb lists one record per CDR3 protein. The repertoire holds a few hundred thousand distinct CDR3 sequences, approximately 11% seen once, with over 9.5% in the top ten. Germline CDR1 reads SGHTA; CDR2 reads FQGNSA. Trimming removed 2 bases from V and 6 bases from J; junction bases left unmatched: 8. The CDR3 is 16 residues long. The material sequenced was PBMCs from blood, taken roughly 6 weeks after vaccination. This TCR derives from a man in his fifties who received an inactivated influenza vaccine. The J gene is TRBJ2-5, the V gene TRBV7-2; 11 bases are a match to TRBD2. The CDR3 nucleotides read TGTGCCAGCAGCTTAAGTTCTAGCGGGAGGTATCAGACCCAGTACTTC. This encodes CASSLSSSGRYQTQYF.